The entry below describes one T cell receptor beta chain. Random hexamers served to reverse transcribe roughly 0.45 to 1 ug RNA. TCRdb called the immunoSEQ multiplex PCR reads again in MiXCR, with one record for every CDR3 protein. The sample contains just over 300,000 distinct CDR3 sequences, just over 90% of which appear only once. These data come from a study of CD8 T cells in Susac syndrome. This CDR3 region has 17 residues. The V gene's germline CDR1 is SGHTA and CDR2 FQGNSA. V shed 4 bases and J shed 1 base, with 14 bases lying between them. The source is a human donor with multiple sclerosis. Sequenced: CD4+ T cells from PBMCs. This chain connects TRBV7-2 to TRBJ2-6; a weak D match, TRBD1 (6 bases). As DNA, the CDR3 is TGTGCCAGCAGCTCGATACAGGGTATATCTGGGGCCAACGTCCTGACTTTC. Translating it yields CASSSIQGISGANVLTF.